This entry concerns a single T cell receptor (beta chain). Its antigen is unknown. This record belongs to a study of OX40 agonist ivuxolimab in advanced cancers. Background on the study: At 0.01 to 10 mg/kg, ivuxolimab was administered intravenously to patients every 2 weeks.

TCRdb keeps only in-frame clones here, not all; method: immunoSEQ multiplex PCR. The sample yields 30,000 to 40,000 clones, roughly four fifths seen once. Samples of blood were obtained at baseline, on cycle 4 day 1, and on cycle 7 day 1. The CDR3 contains 15 residues. Deletions cut 3 bases from V and 2 bases from J, with 12 bases between. CDR1 is MDHEN and CDR2 is SYDVKM in the germline V gene. Whole-study results and caveats: Dosing at 0.1 to 3.0 mg/kg was accompanied by clonal expansion of CD4+ and CD8+ blood T cells by week 6.

This receptor was identified in an adult with an advanced solid tumor such as melanoma, head and neck, liver or kidney cancer. Sequenced material: CD4+ or CD8+ T cells sorted from blood, taken in a trial of the OX40 agonist ivuxolimab. The chain is built from TRBV28 and TRBJ2-3; TRBD2 is a possible D gene (7 bases). The CDR3 here is CASSFDRGATDTQYF. Here the CDR3 DNA reads TGTGCCAGCAGTTTTGACCGGGGGGCCACAGATACGCAGTATTTT. Full variable domain (rest looked up from reference TRBV28 and TRBJ2-3): DVKVTQSSRYLVKRTGEKVFLECVQDMDHENMFWYRQDPGLGLRLIYFSYDVKMKEKGDIPEGYSVSREKKERFSLILESASTNQTSMYLCASSFDRGATDTQYFGPGTRLTVL.